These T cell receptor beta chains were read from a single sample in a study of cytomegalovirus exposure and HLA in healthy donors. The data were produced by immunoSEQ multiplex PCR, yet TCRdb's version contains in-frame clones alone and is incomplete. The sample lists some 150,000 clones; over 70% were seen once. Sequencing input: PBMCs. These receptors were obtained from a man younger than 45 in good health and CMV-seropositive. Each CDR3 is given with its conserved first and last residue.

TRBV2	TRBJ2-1	CASSLAGPPYNEQFF
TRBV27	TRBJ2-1	CASSLLAEGREQFF
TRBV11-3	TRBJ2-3	CASSLGLLAGVSDTQYF
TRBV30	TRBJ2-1	CAWSHRRTSGRAAEQFF
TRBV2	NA	CASSPRDTSYEQYF
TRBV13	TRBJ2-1	CASSRNSGGYNEQFF
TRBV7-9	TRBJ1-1	CASSLVVVNTEAFF
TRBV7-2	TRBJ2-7	CASSVTSGSYEQYF
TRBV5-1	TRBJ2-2	CASSSRDSRTGELFF
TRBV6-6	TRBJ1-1	CASRNGGRRVNTEAFF
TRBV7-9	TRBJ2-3	CASSLRQGAPDTQYF
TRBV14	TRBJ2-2	CASSRGRTGELFF
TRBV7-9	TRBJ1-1	CASPLYNREAEAFF
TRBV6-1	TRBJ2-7	CASKASGRASYEQYF
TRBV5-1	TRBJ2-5	CASKDSSFQETQYF
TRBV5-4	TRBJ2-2	CASSLFGGEGTGELFF
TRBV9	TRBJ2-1	CASSLLARSYNEQFF
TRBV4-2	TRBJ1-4	CASSSSGPGEKLFF
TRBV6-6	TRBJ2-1	CASSYSRGEQFF
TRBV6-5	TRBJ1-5	CASSRRQGDQPQHF
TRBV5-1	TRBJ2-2	CASRKDRVAGELFF
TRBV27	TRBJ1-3	CASSFFSPGRQGPGNTIYF
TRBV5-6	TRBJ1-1	CASSFADRVFRAFF
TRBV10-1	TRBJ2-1	CASSGGSSYNEQFF
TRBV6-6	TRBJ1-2	CASSYSRGGNYGYTF
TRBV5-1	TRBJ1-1	CASSLVQGTNTEAFF
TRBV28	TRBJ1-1	CASKRGTGWNTEAFF
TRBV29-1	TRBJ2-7	CSVSGTGVEQYF
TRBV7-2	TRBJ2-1	CASRAAGTGGFNEQFF